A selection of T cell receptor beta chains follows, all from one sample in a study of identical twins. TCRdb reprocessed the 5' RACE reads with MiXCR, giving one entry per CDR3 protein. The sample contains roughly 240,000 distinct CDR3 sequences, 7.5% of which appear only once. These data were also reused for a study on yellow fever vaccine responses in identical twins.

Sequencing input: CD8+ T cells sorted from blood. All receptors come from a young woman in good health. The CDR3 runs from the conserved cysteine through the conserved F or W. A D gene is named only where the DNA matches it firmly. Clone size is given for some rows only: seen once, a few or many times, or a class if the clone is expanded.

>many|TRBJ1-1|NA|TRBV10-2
TGCGCCAGCAGTGAGGACAGTTGGATGAACACTGAAGCTTTCTTT
CASSEDSWMNTEAFF
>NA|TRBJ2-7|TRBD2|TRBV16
TGTGCCAGCAGCCAAACAAGCGGGAGTTACTACGAGCAGTACTTC
CASSQTSGSYYEQYF
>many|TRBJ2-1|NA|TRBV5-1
TGCGCCAGCAGCCCAATCGACCGGAACTATGAGCAGTTCTTC
CASSPIDRNYEQFF
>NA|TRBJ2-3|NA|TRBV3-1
TGTGCCAGCAGCCAAGACAGGGACGGCACAGATACGCAGTATTTT
CASSQDRDGTDTQYF
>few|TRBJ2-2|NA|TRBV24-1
TGTGCCACCAGTGATTTTAAGGAGAACTCGAACACCGGGGAGCTGTTTTTT
CATSDFKENSNTGELFF
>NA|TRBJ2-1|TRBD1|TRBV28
TGTGCCAGCAGTACCTGGGACAGGGGGTCCTACAATGAGCAGTTCTTC
CASSTWDRGSYNEQFF
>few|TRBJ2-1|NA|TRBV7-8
TGTGCCAGCAGCTTAGGGCCCCCTAGATGGGAGCAGTTCTTC
CASSLGPPRWEQFF
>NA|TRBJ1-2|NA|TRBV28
TGTGCCAGCAGTCCCAGGACAGATGGCTATGGCTACACCTTC
CASSPRTDGYGYTF
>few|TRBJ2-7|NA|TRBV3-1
TGTGCCAGCAGCCGACAAGACAGGTACCCCTACGAGCAGTACTTC
CASSRQDRYPYEQYF
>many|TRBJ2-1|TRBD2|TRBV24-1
TGTGCCACCAGTGAACGACCCGGGACTAGCGGGGGGGCCTCCTACAATGAGCAGTTCTTC
CATSERPGTSGGASYNEQFF
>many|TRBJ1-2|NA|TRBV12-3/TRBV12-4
TGTGCCAGCAGTTTAGTAAGGGGTTTCGGCTACACCTTC
CASSLVRGFGYTF
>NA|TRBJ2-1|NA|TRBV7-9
TGTGCCAGCAGCTTAGGCCTGCGCGATGAGCAGTTCTTC
CASSLGLRDEQFF
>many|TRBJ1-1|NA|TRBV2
TGTGCCAGCTTTCATGGGAGAGAAGCTTTCTTT
CASFHGREAFF
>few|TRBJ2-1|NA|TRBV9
TGTGCCAGCAGCCCAGAGGGCCCGACCTACAATGAGCAGTTCTTC
CASSPEGPTYNEQFF
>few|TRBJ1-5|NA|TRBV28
TGTGCCAGCAGTTTCTTGGGGGCGGAACGTCAGCCCCAGCATTTT
CASSFLGAERQPQHF
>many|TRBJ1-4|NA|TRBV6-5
TGTGCCAGCAGTTACTCTGGGCAGCCTAATGAAAAACTGTTTTTT
CASSYSGQPNEKLFF
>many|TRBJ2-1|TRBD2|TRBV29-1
TGCAGCGTCTCGGGACTAGCGGGAGGATACAATGAGCAGTTCTTC
CSVSGLAGGYNEQFF
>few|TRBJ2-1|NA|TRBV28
TGTGCCAGCAGCCAACTAGCATCCTCCTACAATGAGCAGTTCTTC
CASSQLASSYNEQFF
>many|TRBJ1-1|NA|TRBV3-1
TGTGCCAGCAGCCAAGGATTCATCCAAACAGGACCATCTATGAACACTGAAGCTTTCTTT
CASSQGFIQTGPSMNTEAFF
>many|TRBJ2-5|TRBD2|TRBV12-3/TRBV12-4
TGTGCCAGCAGCCCGTGGGGGGGGGAGACCCAGTACTTC
CASSPWGGETQYF
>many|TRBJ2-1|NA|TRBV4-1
TGCGCCAGCAGCCCGCAGGGGTATGAGCAGTTCTTC
CASSPQGYEQFF
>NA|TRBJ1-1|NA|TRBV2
TGTGCCAGCAGTGAAGCGCATCTGCCCCCTGAAGCTTTCTTT
CASSEAHLPPEAFF
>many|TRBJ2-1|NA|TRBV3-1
TGTGCCAGCAGCCAAGATCAGGGTTACAATGAGCAGTTCTTC
CASSQDQGYNEQFF
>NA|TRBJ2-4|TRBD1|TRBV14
TGTGCCAGCAGCCAGACAGGGTCGATAAAAAACATTCAGTACTTC
CASSQTGSIKNIQYF
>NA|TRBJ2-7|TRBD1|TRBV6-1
TGTGCCACCAGACAGGGGGCGGCTGAGCAGTACTTC
CATRQGAAEQYF
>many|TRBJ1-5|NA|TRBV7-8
TGTGCCAGCAGCCCGTCTGGAGGGAGCAATCAGCCCCAGCATTTT
CASSPSGGSNQPQHF
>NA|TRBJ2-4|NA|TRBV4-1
TGCGCCAGTAAAGGAGGGAGCCCCTTTGGAGCCAAAAACATTCAGTACTTC
CASKGGSPFGAKNIQYF
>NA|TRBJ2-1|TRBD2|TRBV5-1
TGCGCCAGCAGCTTACGGACTAGCGGGAGTGAGCAGTTCTTC
CASSLRTSGSEQFF
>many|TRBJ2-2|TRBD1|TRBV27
TGTGCCAGCAGTCCCCGGACAGGGTGGGGCGGGGAGCTGTTTTTT
CASSPRTGWGGELFF
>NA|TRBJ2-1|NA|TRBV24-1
TGTGCCACCAGTGATTTGACCGCGGAGCATAATGAGCAGTTCTTC
CATSDLTAEHNEQFF
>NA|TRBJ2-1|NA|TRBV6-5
TGTGCCAGCAGTTCCTCGGTCTGCGAGCAGTTCTTC
CASSSSVCEQFF
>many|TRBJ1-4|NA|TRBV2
TGTGCCAGCAGTGAAGGCCAGAATAATGAAAAACTGTTTTTT
CASSEGQNNEKLFF
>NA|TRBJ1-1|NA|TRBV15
TGTGCCACCAGCAGAGATCCGGGGAACACTGAAGCTTTCTTT
CATSRDPGNTEAFF
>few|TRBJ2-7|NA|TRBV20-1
TGCAGTGCTAGACTGGACTTGCAGCCCTACGAGCAGTACTTC
CSARLDLQPYEQYF